These 14 T cell receptor beta chains were all obtained from the same sample, sequenced in a study of OX40 agonist ivuxolimab in advanced cancers. Library preparation was by the immunoSEQ multiplex PCR assay. TCRdb obtained this table from immuneACCESS and retained in-frame rearrangements with V and J assigned. These tables miss some clones; where compared with another copy, unresolved V genes account for less than half of the shortfall, and the remainder is unexplained. The sample data list about 14,000 clones, and 60% to 85% of these were observed just once. In total, the top ten clones hold about 15% of the sample. The sequenced sample was CD4+ or CD8+ T cells sorted from blood, obtained in a trial of the OX40 agonist ivuxolimab. These receptors all stem from an adult with an advanced solid tumor such as melanoma, head and neck, liver or kidney cancer.

This chain joins TRBV21-1 and TRBJ1-1. TRBV21-1 is a documented pseudogene. The CDR3 is 15 amino acids. The CDR3 protein is CASTKFLGKKTEAFF. The CDR3 nucleotides are TGTGCCAGCACAAAGTTCCTAGGGAAGAAAACTGAAGCTTTCTTT.

The CDR3 DNA follows: TGTGCCAGCTTGGGGGCAGCCACCGGGGAGCTGTTTTTT. Encoded protein: CASLGAATGELFF. The chain combines TRBV6-1 with TRBJ2-2; tentative D call: TRBD1 (6 bases). This CDR3 spans 13 amino acids. Trimming cost V 8 bases and J 4 bases, with 11 bases left between them. Germline assignment: CDR1 MNHNS and CDR2 SASEGT.

V is TRBV7-6 and J is TRBJ2-1, with D tentatively TRBD1 (6 bases). Germline assignment: CDR1 SGHVS and CDR2 FNYEAQ. V was trimmed by 1 base and J by 7 bases, leaving 11 bases between them. CDR3 length equals 14 residues. The CDR3 protein is CASSLETGLNEQFF. DNA of the CDR3: TGTGCCAGCAGCTTAGAGACAGGTTTAAATGAGCAGTTCTTC.

J is TRBJ2-1 and V is TRBV4-3; TRBD2 agrees at 8 bases. Per germline, CDR1 LGHNA and CDR2 YSLEER. With 4 bases clipped from V and 0 bases from J, the junction kept 8 bases outside the gene matches. The CDR3 has 17 amino acids. CDR3 sequence reads: CASSLSFGGASYNEQFF. The CDR3 DNA reads TGCGCCAGCAGCCTTTCCTTCGGGGGGGCCTCCTACAATGAGCAGTTCTTC.

This chain links TRBV6-5 with TRBJ1-2; no clear D gene. The CDR3 has 16 residues. V was pared by 4 bases and J by 5 bases, with 20 bases between. Germline V CDR1 and CDR2: MNHEY, SVGAGI. This chain's CDR3 is CASSFDWGAGAYGYTF. The CDR3 bases are TGTGCCAGCAGTTTTGACTGGGGAGCCGGAGCTTATGGCTACACCTTC.

This clone occurred once. V usage is TRBV9 and J usage is TRBJ2-1, with 7 bases identical to TRBD2. Trimming at V came to 3 bases and at J to 2 bases, leaving 5 bases not matched to a gene. From germline, CDR1 is SGDLS and CDR2 YYNGEE. This CDR3 is 15 amino acids long. The CDR3, as DNA: TGTGCCAGCAGCGGAGCCGGGGGGACCTACAATGAGCAGTTCTTC. It is translated as CASSGAGGTYNEQFF.

The chain recombines TRBV19 with TRBJ1-5; TRBD1 matches at 9 bases. The germline V gene has CDR1 LNHDA and CDR2 SQIVND (reference sequence). CDR3 size: 15 residues. V lost 7 bases to trimming and J lost 6 bases; unmatched junction nucleotides: 10. DNA of the CDR3: TGTGCCAGTACCTGGGGACAGGGAGGCGGTCAGCCCCAGCATTTT. It encodes CASTWGQGGGQPQHF. The complete variable domain, with remaining parts taken from reference TRBV19 and TRBJ1-5, reads DGGITQSPKYLFRKEGQNVTLSCEQNLNHDAMYWYRQDPGQGLRLIYYSQIVNDFQKGDIAEGYSVSREKKESFPLTVTSAQKNPTAFYLCASTWGQGGGQPQHFGDGTRLSIL.

The chain carries TRBV7-8 and TRBJ1-5; 8 positions match TRBD1. Germline CDR1 SGHVS, CDR2 FQNEAQ. This CDR3 is 15 amino acids long. J was trimmed by 2 bases and V by 5 bases; bases with no gene match: 5. As DNA, the CDR3 is TGTGCCAGCAGCCGACAGGGGAGCGGCAATCAGCCCCAGCATTTT. It translates to CASSRQGSGNQPQHF.

V is TRBV19 and J is TRBJ2-7; 11 bases fit TRBD1. From germline, CDR1 is LNHDA and CDR2 SQIVND (reference sequence). With V trimmed by 4 bases and J by 4 bases, 6 bases remained unmatched. The CDR3 runs 15 residues. The CDR3 loop is CASSTHRDRGYEQYF. The CDR3 bases are TGTGCCAGTAGTACCCACCGGGACAGGGGGTACGAGCAGTACTTC.

The rearrangement links TRBV5-3 to TRBJ1-3; the D is unclear. TRBV5-3 is an ORF, and what it does is uncertain. The CDR3 length is 16 residues. V was cut by 1 base and J by 0 bases, with 11 bases left in between. The chain's CDR3 is CARSLRSSFSGNTIYF. Written as DNA, the CDR3 is TGTGCCAGAAGCTTGCGGTCCTCTTTCTCTGGAAACACCATATATTTT.

A single count supports this clone. DNA for the CDR3: TGCGCCAGCAGCCACACGGCAGGGCGCTATGGCTACACCTTC. The encoded protein is CASSHTAGRYGYTF. The chain combines TRBV4-3 with TRBJ1-2; a possible D gene is TRBD1 (5 bases). V gave up 3 bases and J gave up 4 bases, with 12 bases separating them. The V gene's germline CDR1 is LGHNA and CDR2 YSLEER. CDR3 length: 14 amino acids.

CDR3 residues: CASSLRTGLYNEQFF. In DNA form, the CDR3 reads TGCGCCAGCAGCCTTCGGACAGGCCTCTACAATGAGCAGTTCTTC. V usage is TRBV4-1 and J usage is TRBJ2-1, with 7 bases identical to TRBD1. From germline, CDR1 is MGHRA and CDR2 YSYEKL. This CDR3 comprises 15 residues. With V trimmed by 4 bases and J by 3 bases, 6 bases remained unmatched.

The chain uses TRBV5-6 and TRBJ2-7; no clear D. Trimming shortened V by 0 bases and J by 6 bases, and 7 bases separated the two germline ends. Germline assignment: CDR1 SGHDT and CDR2 YYEEEE. CDR3 length: 12 amino acids. The CDR3 DNA follows: TGTGCCAGCAGCTTGGTTGGGGTCGAGCAGTACTTC. Translation: CASSLVGVEQYF.

The chain joins TRBV4-3 to TRBJ2-1, with D perhaps matching TRBD2 (6 bases). V lost 0 bases, J lost 6 bases, and 6 bases lay in between. The CDR3 has 13 residues. CDR1 LGHNA and CDR2 YSLEER come from the germline V gene. CDR3 DNA: TGCGCCAGCAGCCAAGAGGGGGGCAATGAGCAGTTCTTC. This sequence encodes CASSQEGGNEQFF.